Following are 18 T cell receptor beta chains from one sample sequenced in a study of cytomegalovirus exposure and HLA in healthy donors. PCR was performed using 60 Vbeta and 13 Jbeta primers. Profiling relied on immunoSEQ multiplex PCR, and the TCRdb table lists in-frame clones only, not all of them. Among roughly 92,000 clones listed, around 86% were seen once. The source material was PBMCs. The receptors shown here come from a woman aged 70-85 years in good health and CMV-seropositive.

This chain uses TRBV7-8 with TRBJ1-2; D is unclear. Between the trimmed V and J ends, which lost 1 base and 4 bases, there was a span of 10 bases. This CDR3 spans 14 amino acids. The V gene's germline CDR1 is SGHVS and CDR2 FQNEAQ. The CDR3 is CASSLGTSSYGYTF. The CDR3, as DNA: TGTGCCAGCAGCTTAGGGACTTCTAGCTATGGCTACACCTTC.

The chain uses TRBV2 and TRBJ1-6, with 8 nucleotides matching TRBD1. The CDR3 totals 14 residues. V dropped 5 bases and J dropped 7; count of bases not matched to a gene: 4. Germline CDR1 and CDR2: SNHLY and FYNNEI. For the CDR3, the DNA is TGTGCCAGCAGTTTTGGACAGGGCAATTCACCCCTCCACTTT. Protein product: CASSFGQGNSPLHF.

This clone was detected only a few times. Written as DNA, the CDR3 is TGTGCCATCAGGGGACAGGGTCCTAGCACTGAAGCTTTCTTT. Its protein is CAIRGQGPSTEAFF. The chain uses TRBV10-3 and TRBJ1-1, with TRBD1 identical over 9 bases. CDR3 length: 14 residues. Germline loops: CDR1 ENHRY, CDR2 SYGVKD. V lost 6 bases, J lost 4 bases, and 6 bases stayed unmatched.

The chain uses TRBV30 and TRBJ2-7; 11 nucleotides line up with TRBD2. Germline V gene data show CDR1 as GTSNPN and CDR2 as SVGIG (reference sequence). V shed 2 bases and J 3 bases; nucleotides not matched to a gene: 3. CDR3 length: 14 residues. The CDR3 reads CAWSYTSGSYEQYF. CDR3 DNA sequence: TGTGCCTGGAGTTATACTAGCGGGAGCTACGAGCAGTACTTC.

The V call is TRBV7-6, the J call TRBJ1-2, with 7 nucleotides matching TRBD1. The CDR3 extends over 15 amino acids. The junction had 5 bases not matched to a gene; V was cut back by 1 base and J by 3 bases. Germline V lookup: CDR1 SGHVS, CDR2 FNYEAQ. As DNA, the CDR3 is TGTGCCAGCAGCTTAGAGGAGGGGGCGGACTATGGCTACACCTTC. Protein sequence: CASSLEEGADYGYTF.

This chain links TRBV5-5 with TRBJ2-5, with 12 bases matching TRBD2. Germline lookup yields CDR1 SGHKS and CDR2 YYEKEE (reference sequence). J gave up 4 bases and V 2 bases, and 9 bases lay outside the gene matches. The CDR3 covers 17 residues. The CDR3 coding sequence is TGTGCCAGCAGCTTTCCCTCTAGCGGGAGGGTGATAGAGACCCAGTACTTC. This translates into CASSFPSSGRVIETQYF.

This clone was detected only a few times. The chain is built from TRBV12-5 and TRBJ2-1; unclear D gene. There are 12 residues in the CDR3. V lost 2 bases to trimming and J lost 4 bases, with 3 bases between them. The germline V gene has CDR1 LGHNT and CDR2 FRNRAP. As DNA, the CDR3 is TGTGCTAGTGGTTTGTCTTACAATGAGCAGTTCTTC. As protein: CASGLSYNEQFF. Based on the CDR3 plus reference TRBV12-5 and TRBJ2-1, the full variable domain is DARVTQTPRHKVTEMGQEVTMRCQPILGHNTVFWYRQTMMQGLELLAYFRNRAPLDDSGMPKDRFSAEMPDATLATLKIQPSEPRDSAVYFCASGLSYNEQFFGPGTRLTVL.

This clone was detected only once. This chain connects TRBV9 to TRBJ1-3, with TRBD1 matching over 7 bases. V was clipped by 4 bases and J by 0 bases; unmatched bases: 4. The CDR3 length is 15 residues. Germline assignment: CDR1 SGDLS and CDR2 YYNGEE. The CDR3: CASSLQGSSGNTIYF. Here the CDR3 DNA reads TGTGCCAGCAGCCTACAGGGGAGCTCTGGAAACACCATATATTTT.

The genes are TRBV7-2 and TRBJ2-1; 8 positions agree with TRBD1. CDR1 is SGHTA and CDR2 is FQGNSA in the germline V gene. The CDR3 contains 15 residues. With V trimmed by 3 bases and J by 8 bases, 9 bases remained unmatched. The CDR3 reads CASSFLPGQDHEQFF. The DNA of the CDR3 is TGTGCCAGCAGCTTTTTACCGGGACAGGACCATGAGCAGTTCTTC.

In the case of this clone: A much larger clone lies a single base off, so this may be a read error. CDR3 in DNA: TGTGCCAGCTCAACCACAGGGAACACTGAAGCTTTCTTT. Translated: CASSTTGNTEAFF. The chain has TRBV18 and TRBJ1-1, with D possibly TRBD1 on 5 matching bases. Germline CDR1 reads KGHSH; CDR2 reads LQKENI. The V gene lost 5 bases and the J gene lost 1 base, with 8 bases spanning the gap. This CDR3 comprises 13 residues.

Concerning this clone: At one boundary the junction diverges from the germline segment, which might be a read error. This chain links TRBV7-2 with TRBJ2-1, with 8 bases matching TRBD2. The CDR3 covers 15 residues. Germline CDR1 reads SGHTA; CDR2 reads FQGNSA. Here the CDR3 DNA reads TGTGCCAGCAGGTTAGCGAGCGGGAGCAACAATGAGCAGTTCTTC. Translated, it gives CASRLASGSNNEQFF. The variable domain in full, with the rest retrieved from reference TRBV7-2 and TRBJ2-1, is GAGVSQSPSNKVTEKGKDVELRCDPISGHTALYWYRQSLGQGLEFLIYFQGNSAPDKSGLPSDRFSAERTGGSVSTLTIQRTQQEDSAVYLCASRLASGSNNEQFFGPGTRLTVL.

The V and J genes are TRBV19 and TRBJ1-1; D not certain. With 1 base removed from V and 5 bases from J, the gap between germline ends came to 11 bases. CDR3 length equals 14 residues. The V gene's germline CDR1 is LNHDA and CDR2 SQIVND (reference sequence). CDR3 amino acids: CASSIATTGTEAFF. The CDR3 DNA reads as TGTGCCAGTAGTATAGCAACGACGGGAACTGAAGCTTTCTTT.

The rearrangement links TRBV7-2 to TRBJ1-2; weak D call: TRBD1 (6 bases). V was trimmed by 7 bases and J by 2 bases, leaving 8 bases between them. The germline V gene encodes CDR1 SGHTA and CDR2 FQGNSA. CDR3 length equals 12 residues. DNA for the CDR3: TGTGCCAGCACCCAGGGGAACTATGGCTACACCTTC. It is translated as CASTQGNYGYTF.

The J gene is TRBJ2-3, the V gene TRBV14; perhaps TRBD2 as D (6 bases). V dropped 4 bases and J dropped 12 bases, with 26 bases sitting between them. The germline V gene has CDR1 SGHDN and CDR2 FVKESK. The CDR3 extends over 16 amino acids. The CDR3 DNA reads TGTGCCAGCAGCCTGCACCCGACGGGAGAAATCAAACCCCAGTATTTT. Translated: CASSLHPTGEIKPQYF.

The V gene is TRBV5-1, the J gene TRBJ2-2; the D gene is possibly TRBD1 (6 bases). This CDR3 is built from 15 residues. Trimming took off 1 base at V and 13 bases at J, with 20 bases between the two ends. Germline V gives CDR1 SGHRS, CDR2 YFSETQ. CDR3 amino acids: CASSLSTGSLPRLFF. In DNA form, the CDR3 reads TGCGCCAGCAGCTTGTCGACAGGATCCCTACCGCGGCTGTTTTTT.

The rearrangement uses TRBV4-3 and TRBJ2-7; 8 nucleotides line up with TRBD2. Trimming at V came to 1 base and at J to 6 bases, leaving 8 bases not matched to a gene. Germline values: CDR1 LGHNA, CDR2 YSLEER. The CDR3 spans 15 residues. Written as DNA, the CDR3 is TGCGCCAGCAGCCAAGGCGGAGCGGGGGCGGGCGAGCAGTACTTC. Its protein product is CASSQGGAGAGEQYF.

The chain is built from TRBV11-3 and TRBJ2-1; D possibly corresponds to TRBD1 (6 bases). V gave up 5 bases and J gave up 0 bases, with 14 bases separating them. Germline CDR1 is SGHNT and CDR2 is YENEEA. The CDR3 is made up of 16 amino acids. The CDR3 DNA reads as TGTGCCAGCAGCCCCCGGCAGGGGTTCTCCTACAATGAGCAGTTCTTC. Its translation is CASSPRQGFSYNEQFF.

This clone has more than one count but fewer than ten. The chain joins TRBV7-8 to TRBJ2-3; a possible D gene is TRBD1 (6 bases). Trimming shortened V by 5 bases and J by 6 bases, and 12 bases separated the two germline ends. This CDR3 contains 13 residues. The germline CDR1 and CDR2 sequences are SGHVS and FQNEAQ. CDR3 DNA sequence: TGTGCCAGCAGCCTCACCCAGGGGGATACGCAGTATTTT. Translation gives CASSLTQGDTQYF.